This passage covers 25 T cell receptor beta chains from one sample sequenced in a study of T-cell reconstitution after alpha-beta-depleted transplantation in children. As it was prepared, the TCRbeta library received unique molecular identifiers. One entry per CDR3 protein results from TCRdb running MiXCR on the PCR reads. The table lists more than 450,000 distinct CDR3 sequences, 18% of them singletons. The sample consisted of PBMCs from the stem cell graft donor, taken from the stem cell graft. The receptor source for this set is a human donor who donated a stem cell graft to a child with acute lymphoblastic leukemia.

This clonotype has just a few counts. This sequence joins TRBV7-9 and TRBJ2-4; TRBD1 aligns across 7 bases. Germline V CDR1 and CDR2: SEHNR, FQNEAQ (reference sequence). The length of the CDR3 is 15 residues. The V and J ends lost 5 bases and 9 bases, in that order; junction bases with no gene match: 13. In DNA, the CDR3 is TGTGCCAGCAGCCCGGGCGACAGGGCGATTAGCATTCAGTACTTC. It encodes CASSPGDRAISIQYF.

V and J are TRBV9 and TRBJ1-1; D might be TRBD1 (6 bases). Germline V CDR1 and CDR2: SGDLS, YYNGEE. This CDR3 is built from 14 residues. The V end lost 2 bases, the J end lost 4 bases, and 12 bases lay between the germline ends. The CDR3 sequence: CASSVEEGGTEAFF. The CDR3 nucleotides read TGTGCCAGCAGCGTCGAGGAGGGGGGCACTGAAGCTTTCTTT.

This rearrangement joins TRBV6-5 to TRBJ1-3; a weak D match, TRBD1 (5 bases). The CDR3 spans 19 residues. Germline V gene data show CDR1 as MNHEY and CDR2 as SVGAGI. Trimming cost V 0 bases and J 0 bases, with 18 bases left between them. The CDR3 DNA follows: TGTGCCAGCAGTTACTCCAGTATCAGCAGGGCCAACTCTGGAAACACCATATATTTT. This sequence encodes CASSYSSISRANSGNTIYF.

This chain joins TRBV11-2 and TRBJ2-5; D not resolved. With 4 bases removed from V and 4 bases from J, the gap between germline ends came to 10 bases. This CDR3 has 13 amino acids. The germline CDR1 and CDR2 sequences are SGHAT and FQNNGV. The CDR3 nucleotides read TGTGCCAGCAGCTACATTTTGGGAGAGACCCAGTACTTC. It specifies CASSYILGETQYF.

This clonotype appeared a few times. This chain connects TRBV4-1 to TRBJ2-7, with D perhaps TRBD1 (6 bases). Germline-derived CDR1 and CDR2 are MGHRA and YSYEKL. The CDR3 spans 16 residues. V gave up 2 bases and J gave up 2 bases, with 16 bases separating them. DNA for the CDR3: TGCGCCAGCAGCCAAAGGCCAAGGGGGAATACCTACGAGCAGTACTTC. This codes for CASSQRPRGNTYEQYF.

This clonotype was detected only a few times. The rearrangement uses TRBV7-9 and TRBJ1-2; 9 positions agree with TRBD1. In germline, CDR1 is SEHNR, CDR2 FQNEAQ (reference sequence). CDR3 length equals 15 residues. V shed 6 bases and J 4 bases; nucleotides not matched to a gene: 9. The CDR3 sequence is CASRDTGGLLYGYTF. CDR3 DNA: TGTGCCAGCAGGGACACAGGGGGCTTGCTCTATGGCTACACCTTC.

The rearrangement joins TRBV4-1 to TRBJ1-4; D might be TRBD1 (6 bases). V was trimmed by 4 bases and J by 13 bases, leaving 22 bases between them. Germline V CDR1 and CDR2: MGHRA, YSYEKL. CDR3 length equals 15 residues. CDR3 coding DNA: TGCGCCAGCAGCCGCGTAATTGGACAGTCTGATGGACTGTTTTTT. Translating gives CASSRVIGQSDGLFF.

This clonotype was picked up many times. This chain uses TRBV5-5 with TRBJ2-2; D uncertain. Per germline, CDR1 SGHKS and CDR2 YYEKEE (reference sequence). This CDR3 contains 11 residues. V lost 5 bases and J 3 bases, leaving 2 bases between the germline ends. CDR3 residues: CASRDTGELFF. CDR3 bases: TGTGCCAGCAGAGACACCGGGGAGCTGTTTTTT.

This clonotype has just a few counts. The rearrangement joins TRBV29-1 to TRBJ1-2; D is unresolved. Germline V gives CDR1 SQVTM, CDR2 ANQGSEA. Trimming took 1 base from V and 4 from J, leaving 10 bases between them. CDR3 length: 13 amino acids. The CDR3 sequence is CSVEAGMLYGYTF. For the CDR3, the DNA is TGCAGCGTTGAAGCGGGTATGCTCTATGGCTACACCTTC.

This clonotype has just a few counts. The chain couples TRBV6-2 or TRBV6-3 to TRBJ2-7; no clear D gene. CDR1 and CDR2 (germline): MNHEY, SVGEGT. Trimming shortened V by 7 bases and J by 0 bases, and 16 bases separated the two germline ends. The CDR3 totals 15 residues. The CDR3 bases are TGTGCCAGCACCGTAACGGGTTATAGCTCCTACGAGCAGTACTTC. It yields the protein CASTVTGYSSYEQYF.

The CDR3 DNA is TGCGCCAGCAGCTTGGTGGACGTTAGGGCCAATGAGCAGTTCTTC. Its protein is CASSLVDVRANEQFF. The chain joins TRBV5-1 to TRBJ2-1, with D unclear. The CDR3 loop spans 15 amino acids. Per the germline V gene, CDR1 is SGHRS and CDR2 is YFSETQ. The germline V and J ends were trimmed by 0 bases and 6 bases, with 13 bases remaining between them.

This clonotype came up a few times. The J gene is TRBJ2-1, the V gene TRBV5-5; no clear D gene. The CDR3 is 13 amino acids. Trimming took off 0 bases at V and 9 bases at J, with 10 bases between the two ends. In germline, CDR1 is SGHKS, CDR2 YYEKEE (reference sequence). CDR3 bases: TGTGCCAGCAGCTTGGTATCTGGGATTGAGCAGTTCTTC. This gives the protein CASSLVSGIEQFF.

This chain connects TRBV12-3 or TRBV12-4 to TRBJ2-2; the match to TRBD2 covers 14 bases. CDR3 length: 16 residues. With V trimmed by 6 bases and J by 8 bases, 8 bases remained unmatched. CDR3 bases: TGTGCCAGCAGCCCCGGGACTAGCGGGAGTGGGGGGGAGCTGTTTTTT. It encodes CASSPGTSGSGGELFF.

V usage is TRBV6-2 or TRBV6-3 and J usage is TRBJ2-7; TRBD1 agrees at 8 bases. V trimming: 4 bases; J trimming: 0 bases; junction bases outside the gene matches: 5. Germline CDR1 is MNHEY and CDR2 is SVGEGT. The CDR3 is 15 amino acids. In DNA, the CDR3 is TGTGCCAGCAGTTTCGCCGGGACAGGCTCCTACGAGCAGTACTTC. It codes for CASSFAGTGSYEQYF.

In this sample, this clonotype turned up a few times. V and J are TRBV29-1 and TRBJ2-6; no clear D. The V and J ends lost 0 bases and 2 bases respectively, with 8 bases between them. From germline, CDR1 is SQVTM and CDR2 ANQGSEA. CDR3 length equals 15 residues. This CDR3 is CSVEDRAAGANVLTF. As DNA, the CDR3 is TGCAGCGTTGAAGATCGGGCAGCTGGGGCCAACGTCCTGACTTTC.

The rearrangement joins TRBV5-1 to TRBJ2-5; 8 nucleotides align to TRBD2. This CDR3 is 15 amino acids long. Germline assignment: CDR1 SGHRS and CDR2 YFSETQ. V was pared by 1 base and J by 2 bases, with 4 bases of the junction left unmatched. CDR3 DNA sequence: TGCGCCAGCAGCTTGCGGGGGGGCTGGCAAGAGACCCAGTACTTC. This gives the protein CASSLRGGWQETQYF.

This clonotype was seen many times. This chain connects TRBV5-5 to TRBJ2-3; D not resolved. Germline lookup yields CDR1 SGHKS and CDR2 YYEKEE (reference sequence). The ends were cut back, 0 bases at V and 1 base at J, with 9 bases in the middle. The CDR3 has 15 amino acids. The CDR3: CASSLAFRGTDTQYF. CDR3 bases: TGTGCCAGCAGCTTGGCCTTTCGGGGCACAGATACGCAGTATTTT.

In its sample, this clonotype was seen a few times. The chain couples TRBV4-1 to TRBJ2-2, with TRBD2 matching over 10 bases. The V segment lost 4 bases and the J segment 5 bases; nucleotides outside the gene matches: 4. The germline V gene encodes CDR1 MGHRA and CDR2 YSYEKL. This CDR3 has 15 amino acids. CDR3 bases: TGCGCCAGCAGCCGCCCGGGACTAGCGACCGGGGAGCTGTTTTTT. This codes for CASSRPGLATGELFF.

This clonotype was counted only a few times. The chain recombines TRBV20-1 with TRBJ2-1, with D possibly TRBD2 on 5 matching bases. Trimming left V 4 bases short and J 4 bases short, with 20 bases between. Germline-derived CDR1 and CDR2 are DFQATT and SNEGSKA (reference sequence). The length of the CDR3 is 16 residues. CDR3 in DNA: TGCAGTGCTACGCCTCCCCGAGCGGCCTATTACAATGAGCAGTTCTTC. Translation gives CSATPPRAAYYNEQFF.

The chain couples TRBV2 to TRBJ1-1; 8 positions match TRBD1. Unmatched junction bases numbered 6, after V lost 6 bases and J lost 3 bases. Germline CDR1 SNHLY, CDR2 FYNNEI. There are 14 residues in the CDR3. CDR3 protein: CASRVQGAYTEAFF. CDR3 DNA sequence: TGTGCCAGCAGGGTCCAGGGGGCGTACACTGAAGCTTTCTTT.

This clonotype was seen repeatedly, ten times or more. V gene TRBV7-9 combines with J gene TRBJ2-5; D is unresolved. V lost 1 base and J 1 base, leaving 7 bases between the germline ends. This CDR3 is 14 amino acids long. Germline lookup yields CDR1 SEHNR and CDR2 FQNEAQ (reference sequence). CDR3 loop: CASSLGLGQETQYF. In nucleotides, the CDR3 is TGTGCCAGCAGCTTAGGTTTAGGCCAAGAGACCCAGTACTTC.

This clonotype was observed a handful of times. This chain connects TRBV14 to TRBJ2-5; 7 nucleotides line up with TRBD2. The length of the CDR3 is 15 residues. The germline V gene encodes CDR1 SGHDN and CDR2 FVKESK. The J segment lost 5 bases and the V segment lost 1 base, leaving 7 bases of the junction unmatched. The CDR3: CASSQVGLAVETQYF. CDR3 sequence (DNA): TGTGCCAGCAGCCAAGTGGGTCTAGCGGTCGAGACCCAGTACTTC.

In nucleotides, the CDR3 is TGTGCCAGCAGCTTACAAGGGGGGCGGACTGAAGCTTTCTTT. This codes for CASSLQGGRTEAFF. The chain recombines TRBV7-3 with TRBJ1-1, with TRBD1 as a possible D gene (6 bases). V shed 2 bases and J shed 5 bases, with 12 bases lying between them. The germline V gene has CDR1 SGHTA and CDR2 FQGTGA. The CDR3 totals 14 residues.

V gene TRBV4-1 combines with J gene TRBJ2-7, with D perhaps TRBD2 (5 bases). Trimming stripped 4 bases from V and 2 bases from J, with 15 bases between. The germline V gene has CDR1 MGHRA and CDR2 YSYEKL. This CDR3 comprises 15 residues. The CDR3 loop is CASSRKGVGAYEQYF. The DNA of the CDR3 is TGCGCCAGCAGCCGGAAGGGAGTCGGGGCCTACGAGCAGTACTTC.

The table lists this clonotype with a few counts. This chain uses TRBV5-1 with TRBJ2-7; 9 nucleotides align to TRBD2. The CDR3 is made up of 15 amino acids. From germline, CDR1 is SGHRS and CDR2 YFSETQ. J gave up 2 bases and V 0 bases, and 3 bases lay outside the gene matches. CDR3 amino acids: CASSLELAGTYEQYF. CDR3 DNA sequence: TGCGCCAGCAGCTTGGAGCTAGCGGGGACCTACGAGCAGTACTTC.